The 8 T cell receptor beta chains below were found in one sample sequenced in a study of cytomegalovirus exposure and HLA in healthy donors. It was with 60 Vbeta and 13 Jbeta primers that the PCR ran. This table comes from immunoSEQ multiplex PCR, and its TCRdb copy is limited to in-frame clones, with some not included. The sample contains some 140,000 clones, 70% to 75% of which appear only once. The sample was PBMCs. The receptor set was obtained from a woman in her forties in good health and CMV-seronegative.

V usage is TRBV7-2 and J usage is TRBJ2-7; 10 nucleotides agree with TRBD1. Germline V gene sequence: CDR1 SGHTA, CDR2 FQGNSA. Unmatched junction bases numbered 8, after V lost 5 bases and J lost 4 bases. CDR3 length equals 15 residues. CDR3 in amino acids: CASSQRDRGRYEQYV. The CDR3 DNA is TGTGCCAGCAGCCAGAGGGACAGGGGAAGATACGAGCAGTACGTC.

This chain links TRBV7-2 with TRBJ2-3; 13 bases align to TRBD2. This CDR3 comprises 15 residues. The J segment lost 3 bases and the V segment lost 5 bases, leaving 2 bases of the junction unmatched. The germline V gene has CDR1 SGHTA and CDR2 FQGNSA. CDR3 coding DNA: TGTGCCAGCAGCCGGACTAGCGGGGGAACAGATACGCAGTATTTT. Protein: CASSRTSGGTDTQYF. Full variable domain (missing parts from reference TRBV7-2 and TRBJ2-3): GAGVSQSPSNKVTEKGKDVELRCDPISGHTALYWYRQSLGQGLEFLIYFQGNSAPDKSGLPSDRFSAERTGGSVSTLTIQRTQQEDSAVYLCASSRTSGGTDTQYFGPGTRLTVL.

This clone came up a few times. This rearrangement joins TRBV7-9 to TRBJ2-7, with a weak D call TRBD1 (6 bases). Trimming removed 6 bases at V and 7 bases at J, with 16 bases between. CDR3 length: 13 residues. Germline assignment: CDR1 SEHNR and CDR2 FQNEAQ (reference sequence). The CDR3: CASSADRLREQYV. The CDR3 DNA reads TGTGCCAGCAGTGCCGACAGGCTAAGGGAGCAGTACGTC.

The V gene is TRBV14, the J gene TRBJ1-3; D remains ambiguous. The length of the CDR3 is 15 residues. CDR1 and CDR2 (germline): SGHDN, FVKESK. V was pared by 2 bases and J by 0 bases, with 8 bases between. CDR3 residues: CASSQSWSSGNTIYF. CDR3 in DNA: TGTGCCAGCAGCCAAAGTTGGAGCTCTGGAAACACCATATATTTT. The entire variable domain, with the rest obtained from reference TRBV14 and TRBJ1-3, is as follows: EAGVTQFPSHSVIEKGQTVTLRCDPISGHDNLYWYRRVMGKEIKFLLHFVKESKQDESGMPNNRFLAERTGGTYSTLKVQPAELEDSGVYFCASSQSWSSGNTIYFGEGSWLTVV.

About this clone: The germline gene is not matched at one end of the junction; a read error may be the cause. The rearrangement uses TRBV7-9 and TRBJ2-3, with 7 bases matching TRBD1. CDR1 SEHNR and CDR2 FQNEAQ come from the germline V gene (reference sequence). The CDR3 covers 16 residues. DNA for the CDR3: TGTTCCAGCAGCTCACCGACAGGGTTGGGCACAGATACGCAGTATTTT. Encoded protein: CSSSSPTGLGTDTQYF.

This clone was seen ten or more times. The chain carries TRBV5-6 and TRBJ2-1, with D perhaps TRBD2 (5 bases). CDR1 SGHDT and CDR2 YYEEEE come from the germline V gene. Trimming pared 5 bases from V and 4 bases from J, leaving 13 bases between. This CDR3 has 14 amino acids. The CDR3 DNA sequence: TGTGCCAGCAGTCAGGACTTCAAATACAATGAGCAGTTCTTC. It translates to CASSQDFKYNEQFF.

In this sample, this clone turned up once. This sequence joins TRBV7-8 and TRBJ1-6; D gene uncertain. The V gene's germline CDR1 is SGHVS and CDR2 FQNEAQ. The CDR3 extends over 14 amino acids. Trimming stripped 1 base from V and 7 bases from J, with 8 bases between. Here the CDR3 DNA reads TGTGCCAGCAGCTTAGGGCAGTTAAATTCACCCCTCCACTTT. It translates to CASSLGQLNSPLHF.

This clone occurred a few times. The V gene is TRBV4-1, the J gene TRBJ1-5; D is perhaps TRBD1 (6 bases). This CDR3 comprises 15 residues. V was pared by 0 bases and J by 6 bases, with 12 bases between. Germline V gene lookup returns CDR1 MGHRA and CDR2 YSYEKL. CDR3 in amino acids: CASSQDSGVSQPQHF. In DNA, the CDR3 is TGCGCCAGCAGCCAAGATTCAGGGGTTAGTCAGCCCCAGCATTTT.